This TCR beta chain was identified during a study of beta chain features in type 1 diabetes (dated by TCRdb to between 2017 and 2018). Background on the whole study: No differences in mean age, gender distribution, total cell number or subset yield were found between patients and healthy donors. Regulatory and stem cell-like memory subsets were obtained from only 8 patients and roughly 8 healthy donors, while naive and central memory subsets were obtained from all 30 or so donors. Across all samples, fewer than 130 million sorted cells were examined, and cell number per subset correlated strongly with RNA yield. The study compared TCRB repertoires of sorted circulating CD4+ T cell subsets between recently diagnosed type 1 diabetes patients and matched healthy donors.

A single peripheral blood draw of around 100 mL on average was collected from each donor into heparinised tubes. Naive, central memory, regulatory and stem cell-like memory CD4+ T cells were sorted on a BD FACSAria II using a panel including CD45RO, CCR7, CD25, CD127, CD95 and CD27. Purity was above 98% for every sorted population. PBMCs were separated immediately by Lymphoprep density gradient centrifugation and were stained directly, without being cultured. To minimize batch effects, samples were stained and sorted in pairs, one healthy donor with one patient per experiment. Looking up the germline V gene yields CDR1 MDHEN and CDR2 SYDVKM. The CDR3 runs 12 residues from the cysteine to the phenylalanine. The only DNA kept is the CDR3, 36 bases in frame from the first base. V is cut by 5 bases and J by 9 bases, and the space between the germline ends is 8 bases. The High Capacity cDNA Reverse Transcription Kit was used to reverse transcribe all of the isolated RNA, meaning that expressed TCRB transcripts were what got sequenced. Naive, central memory and regulatory T cell samples underwent deep immunoSEQ sequencing, averaging about 3.57 million total reads per sample. Sorted cells were lysed in RLT buffer and RNA was extracted with DNase-treated RNeasy Micro or Mini kits, depending on cell number. Each cell subset was processed on its own to prevent cross-contamination, while patient and healthy donor samples were processed together. The immunoSEQ multiplex PCR was used to amplify TCRB sequences from cDNA, generating 87-bp fragments that spanned the CDR3 region. Sequencing of the amplicons was done on the Illumina HiSeq platform. As for the authors' bioinformatics: PCR bias was computationally corrected using synthetic template baselines, reads within Hamming distance 2 were collapsed, and singletons that could not be merged were discarded. By aligning reads against IMGT, V, D and J genes, CDR3 length, and insertions or deletions at six rearrangement sites were assigned. Clonotype counts were normalized to sorted cell number within each subset before computing true diversity and Gini coefficients with the tcR R package. Repertoire sharing was quantified using the overlap coefficient calculated on TCRB nucleotide sequences. Out-of-frame TCRB sequences from naive cells were analyzed as a proxy for the pre-selection repertoire. The table comes from immuneACCESS by way of TCRdb, which keeps in-frame sequences with V and J called. Part of the clones is missing from these tables; in studies checked, under half for an unresolved V gene and the rest for unknown reasons. V, J and clone size reflect that table, while D and trimming were determined from the DNA. This sample is represented by 280,000 or so clones; around 16% of them were singletons. The ten most abundant clones make up less than 0.02% of the sample.

Study-level results and caveats: Because cDNA rather than genomic DNA was sequenced, highly expressing activated cells could have been over-represented, although no difference in activation and CD3 levels was found between groups. Naive, central memory and regulatory TCRB repertoires appeared to be more alike among patients than among healthy donors. Only small numbers of individuals were included in the HLA sub-analyses, which left unresolved whether HLA type had any influence on TCRB rearrangement. Patients with type 1 diabetes made fewer insertions and deleted more nucleotides at VDJ recombination sites, implying thymic rearrangement abnormalities. PCR might favor shorter templates, but patient and control samples were amplified and corrected together, so any skew would affect both groups equally. A moderate but significant shortening of TCRB CDR3 length was observed in type 1 diabetes patients in all four CD4+ subsets.

Concerning this clone: Its antigen remains undetermined. The sample holds no much larger clone one base away, and base qualities are not on file.

The receptor was isolated from a man younger than 30 with type 1 diabetes. The chain joins TRBV28 to TRBJ1-6, with no reliable assignment of the D segment. Input material: naive CD4+ T cells from blood. In light of the paper, this sample's cell subset or site label describes: true naive CD4+ T cells. The sequenced DNA: TGTGCCAGCAGTGGCCCCATTTCACCCCTCCACTTT. Its product reads: CASSGPISPLHF.